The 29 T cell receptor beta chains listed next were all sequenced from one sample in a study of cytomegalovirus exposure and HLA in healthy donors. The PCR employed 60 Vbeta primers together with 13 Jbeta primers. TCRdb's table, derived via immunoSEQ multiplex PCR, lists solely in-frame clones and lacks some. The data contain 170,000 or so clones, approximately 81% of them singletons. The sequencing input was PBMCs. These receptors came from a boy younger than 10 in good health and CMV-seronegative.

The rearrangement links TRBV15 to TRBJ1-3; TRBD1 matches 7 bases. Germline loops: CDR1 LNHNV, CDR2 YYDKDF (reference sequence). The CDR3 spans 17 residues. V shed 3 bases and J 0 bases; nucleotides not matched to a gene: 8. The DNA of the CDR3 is TGTGCCACCAGCAGGACAGGGTCTAGACTCTCTGGAAACACCATATATTTT. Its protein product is CATSRTGSRLSGNTIYF. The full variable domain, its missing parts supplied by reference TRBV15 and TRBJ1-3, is DAMVIQNPRYQVTQFGKPVTLSCSQTLNHNVMYWYQQKSSQAPKLLFHYYDKDFNNEADTPDNFQSRRPNTSFCFLDIRSPGLGDTAMYLCATSRTGSRLSGNTIYFGEGSWLTVV.

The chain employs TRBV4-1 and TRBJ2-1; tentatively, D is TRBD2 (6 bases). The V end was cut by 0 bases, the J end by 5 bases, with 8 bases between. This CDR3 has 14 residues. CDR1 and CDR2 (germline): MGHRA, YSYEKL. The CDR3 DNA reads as TGCGCCAGCAGCCAAGATCGGGGGAACAATGAGCAGTTCTTC. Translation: CASSQDRGNNEQFF.

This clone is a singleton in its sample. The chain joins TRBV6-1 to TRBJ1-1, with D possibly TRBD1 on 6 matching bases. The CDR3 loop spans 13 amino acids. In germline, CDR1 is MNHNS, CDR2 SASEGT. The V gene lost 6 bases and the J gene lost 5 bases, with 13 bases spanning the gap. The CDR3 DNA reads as TGTGCCAGCAGGGAGGGGGGGGCAACTGAAGCTTTCTTT. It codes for CASREGGATEAFF.

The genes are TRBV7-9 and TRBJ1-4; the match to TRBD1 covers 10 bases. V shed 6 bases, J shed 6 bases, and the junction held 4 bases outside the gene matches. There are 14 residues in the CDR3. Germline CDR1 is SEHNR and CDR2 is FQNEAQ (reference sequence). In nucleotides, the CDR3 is TGTGCCAGCAGACGCGGGACAGGGGATGAAAAACTGTTTTTT. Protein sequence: CASRRGTGDEKLFF. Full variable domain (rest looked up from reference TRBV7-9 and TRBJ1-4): DTGVSQNPRHKITKRGQNVTFRCDPISEHNRLYWYRQTLGQGPEFLTYFQNEAQLEKSRLLSDRFSAERPKGSFSTLEIQRTEQGDSAMYLCASRRGTGDEKLFFGSGTQLSVL.

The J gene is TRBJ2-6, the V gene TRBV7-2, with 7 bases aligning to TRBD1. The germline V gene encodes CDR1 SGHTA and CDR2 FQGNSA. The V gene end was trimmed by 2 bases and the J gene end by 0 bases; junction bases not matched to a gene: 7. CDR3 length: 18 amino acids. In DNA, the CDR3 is TGTGCCAGCAGCTTAAGACAGGGTAAAAACTCTGGGGCCAACGTCCTGACTTTC. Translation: CASSLRQGKNSGANVLTF.

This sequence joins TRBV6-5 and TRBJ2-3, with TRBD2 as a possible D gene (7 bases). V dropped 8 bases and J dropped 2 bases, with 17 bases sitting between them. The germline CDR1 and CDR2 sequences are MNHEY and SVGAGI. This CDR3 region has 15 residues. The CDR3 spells CASYYRRGPTDTQYF. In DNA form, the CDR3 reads TGTGCCAGCTATTACCGGCGGGGGCCCACAGATACGCAGTATTTT.

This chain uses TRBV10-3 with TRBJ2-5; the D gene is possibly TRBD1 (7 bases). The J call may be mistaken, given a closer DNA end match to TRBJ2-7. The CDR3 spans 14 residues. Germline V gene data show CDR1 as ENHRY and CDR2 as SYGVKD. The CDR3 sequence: CAINGGGGNYEQYF. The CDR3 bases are TGTGCCATCAACGGTGGAGGGGGCAACTACGAGCAGTACTTC.

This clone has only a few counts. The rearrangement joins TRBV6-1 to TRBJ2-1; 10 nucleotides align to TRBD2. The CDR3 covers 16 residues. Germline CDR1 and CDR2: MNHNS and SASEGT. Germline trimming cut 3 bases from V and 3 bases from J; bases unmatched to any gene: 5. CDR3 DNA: TGTGCCAGCAGTGACTTCGTAGCGGGAGGCTACAATGAGCAGTTCTTC. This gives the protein CASSDFVAGGYNEQFF.

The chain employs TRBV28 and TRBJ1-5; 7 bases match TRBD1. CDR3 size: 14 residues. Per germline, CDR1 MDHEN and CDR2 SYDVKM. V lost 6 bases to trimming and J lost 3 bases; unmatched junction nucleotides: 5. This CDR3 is CASSQGGDNQPQHF. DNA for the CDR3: TGTGCCAGCAGCCAGGGGGGTGACAATCAGCCCCAGCATTTT.

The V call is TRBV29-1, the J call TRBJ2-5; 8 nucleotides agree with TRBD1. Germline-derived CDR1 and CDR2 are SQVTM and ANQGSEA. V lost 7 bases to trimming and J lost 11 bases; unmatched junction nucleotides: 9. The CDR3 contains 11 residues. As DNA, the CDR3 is TGCAGCGCGAGACAGGGGCAGGGGCAGTACTTC. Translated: CSARQGQGQYF.

CDR3 in DNA: TGTGCCAGCACCCAACGTAGCGGGAGGGGTTTGGAGCAGTACTTC. The encoded protein is CASTQRSGRGLEQYF. The V gene is TRBV13, the J gene TRBJ2-7; 11 positions agree with TRBD2. Germline assignment: CDR1 PRHDT and CDR2 FYEKMQ (reference sequence). This CDR3 region has 15 residues. Germline trimming cut 7 bases from V and 7 bases from J; bases unmatched to any gene: 12. Filled out from reference TRBV13 and TRBJ2-7, the complete variable domain reads AAGVIQSPRHLIKEKRETATLKCYPIPRHDTVYWYQQGPGQDPQFLISFYEKMQSDKGSIPDRFSAQQFSDYHSELNMSSLELGDSALYFCASTQRSGRGLEQYFGPGTRLTVT.

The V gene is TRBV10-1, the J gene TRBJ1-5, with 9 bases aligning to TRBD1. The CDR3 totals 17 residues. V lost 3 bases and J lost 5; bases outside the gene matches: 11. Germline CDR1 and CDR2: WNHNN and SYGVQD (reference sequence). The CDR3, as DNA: TGCGCCAGCAGTGATGTTCCGGGACAGGGTATGGATCAGCCCCAGCATTTT. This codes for CASSDVPGQGMDQPQHF.

CDR3: CASSLAPGAEVSDTQYF. The DNA of the CDR3 is TGTGCCAGCAGCTTGGCCCCAGGGGCTGAGGTCTCAGATACGCAGTATTTT. The chain combines TRBV5-4 with TRBJ2-3; D is possibly TRBD1 (6 bases). Germline V gene lookup returns CDR1 SGHNT and CDR2 YYREEE (reference sequence). Trimming cost V 0 bases and J 4 bases, with 18 bases left between them. The CDR3 sequence is 17 residues long.

CDR3 amino acids: CASSANTGRNQPQHF. Written as DNA, the CDR3 is TGTGCCAGCAGCGCAAATACAGGCCGCAATCAGCCCCAGCATTTT. The V gene is TRBV7-6, the J gene TRBJ1-5; D perhaps matches TRBD1 (5 bases). The CDR3 consists of 15 residues. The ends were cut back, 5 bases at V and 2 bases at J, with 13 bases in the middle. Germline V gives CDR1 SGHVS, CDR2 FNYEAQ.

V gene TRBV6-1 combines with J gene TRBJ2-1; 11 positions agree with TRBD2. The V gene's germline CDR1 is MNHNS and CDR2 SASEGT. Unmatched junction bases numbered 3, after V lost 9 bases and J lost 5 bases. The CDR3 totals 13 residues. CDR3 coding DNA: TGTGCCAGTGGGACTAGCGGCAACAATGAGCAGTTCTTC. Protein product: CASGTSGNNEQFF.

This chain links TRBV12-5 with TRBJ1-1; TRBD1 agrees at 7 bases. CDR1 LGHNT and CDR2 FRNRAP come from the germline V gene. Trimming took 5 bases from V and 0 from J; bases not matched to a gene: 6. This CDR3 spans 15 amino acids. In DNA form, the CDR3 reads TGTGCTAGTGGTACCCGGACAGGACTGAACACTGAAGCTTTCTTT. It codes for CASGTRTGLNTEAFF.

CDR3 nucleotide sequence: TGCAGCGTCGGTCACAATGAGCAGTTCTTC. Translating it yields CSVGHNEQFF. The chain recombines TRBV29-1 with TRBJ2-1, with unresolved D. Germline-derived CDR1 and CDR2 are SQVTM and ANQGSEA. The CDR3 covers 10 residues. The V and J ends lost 6 bases and 5 bases respectively, with 5 bases between them.

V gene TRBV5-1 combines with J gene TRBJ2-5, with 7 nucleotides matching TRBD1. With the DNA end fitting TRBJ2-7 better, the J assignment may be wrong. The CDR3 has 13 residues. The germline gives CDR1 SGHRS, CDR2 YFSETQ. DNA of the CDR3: TGCGCCAGTCGGACAGGAAACACCTACGAGCAGTACTTC. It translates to CASRTGNTYEQYF.

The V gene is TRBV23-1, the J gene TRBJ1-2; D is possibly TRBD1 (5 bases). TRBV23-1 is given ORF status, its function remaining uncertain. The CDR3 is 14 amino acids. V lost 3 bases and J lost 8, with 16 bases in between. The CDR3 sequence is CASSHPRGLQGYTF. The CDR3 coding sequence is TGCGCCAGCAGTCACCCAAGGGGCCTGCAGGGCTACACCTTC.

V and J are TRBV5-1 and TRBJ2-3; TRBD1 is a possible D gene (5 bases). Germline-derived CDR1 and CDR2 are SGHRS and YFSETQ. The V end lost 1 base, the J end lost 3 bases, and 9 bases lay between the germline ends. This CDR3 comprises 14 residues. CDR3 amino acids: CASSLTGNTDTQYF. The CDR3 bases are TGCGCCAGCAGCTTGACAGGAAATACAGATACGCAGTATTTT.

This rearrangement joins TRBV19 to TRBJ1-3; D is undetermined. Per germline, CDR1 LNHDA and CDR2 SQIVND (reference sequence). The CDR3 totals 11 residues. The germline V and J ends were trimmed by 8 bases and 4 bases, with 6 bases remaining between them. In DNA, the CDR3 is TGTGCCAGTCGCAGGGGAAACACCATATATTTT. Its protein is CASRRGNTIYF.

This CDR3 reads CASSSPIRTSKFF. The CDR3 DNA reads as TGTGCCAGCAGTTCCCCGATTCGGACTAGCAAGTTCTTC. This chain uses TRBV27 with TRBJ2-1; 8 bases are a match to TRBD2. The CDR3 spans 13 residues. Germline V lookup: CDR1 MNHEY, CDR2 SMNVEV (reference sequence). Trimming removed 4 bases from V and 14 bases from J; junction bases left unmatched: 10.

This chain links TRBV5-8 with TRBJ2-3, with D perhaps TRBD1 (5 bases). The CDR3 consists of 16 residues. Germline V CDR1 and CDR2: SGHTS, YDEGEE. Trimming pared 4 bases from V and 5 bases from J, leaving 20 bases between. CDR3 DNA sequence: TGTGCCAGCAGCCTCAGGGCCTACCAAGATGGAGATACGCAGTATTTT. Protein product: CASSLRAYQDGDTQYF.

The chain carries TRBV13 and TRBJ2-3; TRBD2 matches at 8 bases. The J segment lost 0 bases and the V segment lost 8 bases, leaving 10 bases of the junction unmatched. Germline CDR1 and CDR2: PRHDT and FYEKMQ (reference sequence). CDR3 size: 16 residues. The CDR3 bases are TGTGCCAGCCTTACCCCCGGGACTAGAAGCACAGATACGCAGTATTTT. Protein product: CASLTPGTRSTDTQYF. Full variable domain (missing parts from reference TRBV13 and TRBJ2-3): AAGVIQSPRHLIKEKRETATLKCYPIPRHDTVYWYQQGPGQDPQFLISFYEKMQSDKGSIPDRFSAQQFSDYHSELNMSSLELGDSALYFCASLTPGTRSTDTQYFGPGTRLTVL.

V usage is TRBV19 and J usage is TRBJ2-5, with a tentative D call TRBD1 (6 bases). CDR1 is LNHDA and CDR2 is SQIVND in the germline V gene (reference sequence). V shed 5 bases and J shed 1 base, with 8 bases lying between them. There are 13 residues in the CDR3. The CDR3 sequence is CASSRQVQETQYF. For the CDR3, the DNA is TGTGCCAGTAGTCGACAGGTCCAAGAGACCCAGTACTTC.

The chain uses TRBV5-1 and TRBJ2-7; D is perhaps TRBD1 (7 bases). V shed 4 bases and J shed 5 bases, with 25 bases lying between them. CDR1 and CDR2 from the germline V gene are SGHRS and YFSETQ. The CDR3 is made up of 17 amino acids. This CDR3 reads CASSRRQGLPPGDEQYF. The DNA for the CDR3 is TGCGCCAGCAGCCGCCGACAGGGCCTACCCCCGGGGGACGAGCAGTACTTC.

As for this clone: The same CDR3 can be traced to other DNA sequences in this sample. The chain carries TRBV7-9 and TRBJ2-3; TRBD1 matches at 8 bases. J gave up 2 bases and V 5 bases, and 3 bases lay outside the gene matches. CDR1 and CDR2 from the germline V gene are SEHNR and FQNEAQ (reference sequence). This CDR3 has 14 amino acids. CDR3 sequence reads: CASSGTGPTDTQYF. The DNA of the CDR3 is TGTGCCAGCAGCGGGACAGGACCCACAGATACGCAGTATTTT.

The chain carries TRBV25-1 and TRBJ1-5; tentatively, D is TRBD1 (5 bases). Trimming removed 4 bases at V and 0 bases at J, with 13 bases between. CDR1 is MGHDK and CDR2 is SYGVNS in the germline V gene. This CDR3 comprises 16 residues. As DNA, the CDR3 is TGTGCCAGCAGTGTGGGGGGATCTGTTAGCAATCAGCCCCAGCATTTT. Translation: CASSVGGSVSNQPQHF.

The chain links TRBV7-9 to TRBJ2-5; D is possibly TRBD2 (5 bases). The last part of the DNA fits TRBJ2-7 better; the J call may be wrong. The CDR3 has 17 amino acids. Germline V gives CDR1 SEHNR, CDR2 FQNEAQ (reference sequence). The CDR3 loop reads CASSLGGLAWKSYEQYF. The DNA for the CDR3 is TGTGCCAGCAGCTTAGGAGGGCTAGCCTGGAAATCCTACGAGCAGTACTTC.